Below, one TCR beta chain is given with its context. Its antigen is undetermined. There are 14 residues in the CDR3. V lost 3 bases and J 3 bases, leaving 11 bases between the germline ends. Germline CDR1 SEHNR, CDR2 FQNEAQ (reference sequence). The sample belongs to a study of T-cell memory formation after mild COVID-19. Overall study results and limits: The appearance of some responding clones in pre-infection memory suggested that cross-reactive memory joined.

Using its own MiXCR run on the 5' RACE reads, TCRdb lists one record per CDR3 protein. The table includes about 140,000 distinct CDR3 sequences, about 14% detected once. The sequenced sample consisted of PBMCs or a T cell subset sorted from them (not recorded which). The TCR sequence derives from an adult woman who had mild COVID-19 (a few samples of this study predate the infection). Cell type and time point are not known. The V gene is TRBV7-9, the J gene TRBJ1-2; D is ambiguous. CDR3 sequence reads: CASSFGRQDYGYTF. Here the CDR3 DNA reads TGTGCCAGCAGCTTTGGGCGCCAGGACTATGGCTACACCTTC.